A selection of T cell receptor beta chains follows, all from one sample in a study of blood T cell repertoires in COVID-19. Profiling relied on immunoSEQ multiplex PCR, and the TCRdb table lists in-frame clones only, not all of them. The sample has tens of thousands of clones; approximately 90% are singletons. The sample was peripheral blood. These receptors came from a woman older than 75 with acute or convalescent COVID-19. The CDR3 runs from the conserved cysteine through the conserved F or W. Fields, in order: D gene, J gene, V gene, clone size, CDR3 DNA, CDR3 protein. D genes are given only for firm matches. The size field is filled for only some rows; it gives once, few, many or a size class.

D: -; J: TRBJ2-7; V: TRBV12-3/TRBV12-4; size: -; DNA: TGTGCCAGCAGCGAGCTCTACGAGCAGTACTTC; CDR3: CASSELYEQYF
D: TRBD2; J: TRBJ2-7; V: TRBV9; size: -; DNA: TGTGCCAGCAGCTCCGGGACTAGCGGAAAACTCTACGAGCAGTACTTC; CDR3: CASSSGTSGKLYEQYF
D: TRBD1; J: TRBJ2-3; V: TRBV5-1; size: -; DNA: TGCGCCAGCAGCTTGCAGGGGGTCACAGATACGCAGTATTTT; CDR3: CASSLQGVTDTQYF
D: -; J: TRBJ1-1; V: TRBV5-1; size: -; DNA: TGCGCCAGCAGCTTGGGATCCCAGGGGACCGACACTGAAGCTTTCTTT; CDR3: CASSLGSQGTDTEAFF
D: TRBD2; J: TRBJ2-2; V: TRBV5-1; size: -; DNA: TGCGCCAGCAGCACCCGGCAGGCTAGCGGTTACGGGGAGCTGTTTTTT; CDR3: CASSTRQASGYGELFF
D: -; J: TRBJ1-2; V: TRBV7-2; size: few; DNA: TGTGCCAGCAGCTTAACCCTGGGGCGTGGCTACACCTTC; CDR3: CASSLTLGRGYTF
D: -; J: TRBJ1-2; V: TRBV19; size: -; DNA: TGTGCCAGTAGTGTGAGTTATGGCTACACCTTC; CDR3: CASSVSYGYTF
D: -; J: TRBJ2-3; V: TRBV7-2; size: -; DNA: TGTGCCAGCAGCTTAGGGCCGGGTCCGGCCACAGATACGCAGTATTTT; CDR3: CASSLGPGPATDTQYF
D: TRBD2; J: TRBJ2-1; V: TRBV6-5; size: -; DNA: TGTGCCAGCAGTTACCATACTAGCGGGGGTTTGAATGAGCAGTTCTTC; CDR3: CASSYHTSGGLNEQFF
D: -; J: TRBJ2-7; V: TRBV6-5; size: -; DNA: TGTGCCAGCAGTCCAATGAGCGGGTCCTACGAGCAGTACTTC; CDR3: CASSPMSGSYEQYF
D: -; J: TRBJ1-2; V: TRBV7-9; size: once; DNA: TGTGCCAGCAGCTTAGAGACAGTCCTTGGCTACACCTTC; CDR3: CASSLETVLGYTF
D: -; J: TRBJ1-1; V: TRBV6-2/TRBV6-3; size: -; DNA: TGTGCCAGCAGTTACTACAGGCTGAACACTGAAGCTTTCTTT; CDR3: CASSYYRLNTEAFF
D: -; J: TRBJ2-7; V: TRBV10-3; size: -; DNA: TGTGCCATCAGCCGTGACCAGGTCGGTAGCGAGCAGTACTTC; CDR3: CAISRDQVGSEQYF
D: -; J: TRBJ1-2; V: TRBV19; size: -; DNA: TGTGCCAGTACTACCTACGGGGGCTATGGCTACACCTTC; CDR3: CASTTYGGYGYTF
D: TRBD2; J: TRBJ2-5; V: TRBV28; size: -; DNA: TGTGCCAGCAGTTTACTAGCGGGGGGCCCCCATGGGACCCAGTACTTC; CDR3: CASSLLAGGPHGTQYF
D: -; J: TRBJ1-2; V: TRBV4-2; size: -; DNA: TGTGCCAGCAGCCAAGGGGGCTTAGCTGGGGGCTACACCTTC; CDR3: CASSQGGLAGGYTF
D: TRBD2; J: TRBJ2-1; V: TRBV3-1/TRBV3-2; size: -; DNA: TGTGCCAGCAGCCAAGGGGGGGGAGGACCCCACAATGAGCAGTTCTTC; CDR3: CASSQGGGGPHNEQFF
D: -; J: TRBJ2-1; V: TRBV7-9; size: -; DNA: TGTGCCAGCAGCCTCAGGGGGGATGAGCAGTTCTTC; CDR3: CASSLRGDEQFF
D: -; J: TRBJ2-3; V: TRBV7-9; size: -; DNA: TGTGCCAGCAGTTTCACAGGTCGCACAGATACGCAGTATTTT; CDR3: CASSFTGRTDTQYF
D: TRBD2; J: TRBJ2-1; V: TRBV11-2; size: -; DNA: TGTGCCAGCAGCCGCAGGACTAGCGGGTCCCCTTACAATGAGCAGTTCTTC; CDR3: CASSRRTSGSPYNEQFF
D: TRBD1; J: TRBJ2-2; V: TRBV5-1; size: -; DNA: TGCGCCAGCAGCTTGGCCGTCACAGGGGGAACCGGGGAGCTGTTTTTT; CDR3: CASSLAVTGGTGELFF
D: -; J: TRBJ1-1; V: TRBV11-2; size: once; DNA: TGTGCCAGCACCCTATCCTCGAACACTGAAGCTTTCTTT; CDR3: CASTLSSNTEAFF
D: -; J: TRBJ2-1; V: TRBV7-9; size: -; DNA: TGTGCCAGCAGCACCCTAGTAGACCACAATGAGCAGTTCTTC; CDR3: CASSTLVDHNEQFF
D: -; J: TRBJ2-7; V: TRBV15; size: -; DNA: TGTGCCACCAGCAGAGATTTGGCCATCGAGCAGTACTTC; CDR3: CATSRDLAIEQYF
D: -; J: TRBJ2-2; V: TRBV3-1/TRBV3-2; size: -; DNA: TGTGCCAGCAGCCACCTAAACCTTACAGGGTTTAAAAGGAACACCGGGGAGCTGTTTTTT; CDR3: CASSHLNLTGFKRNTGELFF
D: TRBD2; J: TRBJ2-3; V: TRBV25-1; size: -; DNA: TGTGCCAGCAGTGATAGCGGGAGGGCCGTGGATACGCAGTATTTT; CDR3: CASSDSGRAVDTQYF
D: TRBD1; J: TRBJ1-1; V: TRBV7-9; size: -; DNA: TGTGCCAGCAGCGAGCAGGGGGACACTGAAGCTTTCTTT; CDR3: CASSEQGDTEAFF
D: TRBD2; J: TRBJ2-1; V: TRBV4-1; size: -; DNA: TGCGCCAGCAGCCAAGATCCTGAAACTAGCGGGAGTTACAATGAGCAGTTCTTC; CDR3: CASSQDPETSGSYNEQFF
D: TRBD1; J: TRBJ1-1; V: TRBV11-2; size: -; DNA: TGTGCCAGCAGCTTAGTTCCCGAGGACAGGTTAAGGACTGAAGCTTTCTTT; CDR3: CASSLVPEDRLRTEAFF
D: -; J: TRBJ1-2; V: TRBV7-9; size: -; DNA: TGTGCCAGCAGCCCTGCAGGGTATGGCTACACCTTC; CDR3: CASSPAGYGYTF
D: -; J: TRBJ2-3; V: TRBV6-1; size: -; DNA: TGTGCCAGCAGTGAAGGTATTCCCCCGTATATGTATTTT; CDR3: CASSEGIPPYMYF
D: -; J: TRBJ2-6; V: TRBV5-6; size: -; DNA: TGTGCCAGCAGCTACGATCAGGGCTCTGGGGCCAACGTCCTGACTTTC; CDR3: CASSYDQGSGANVLTF
D: -; J: TRBJ2-7; V: TRBV3-1/TRBV3-2; size: -; DNA: TGTGCCAGCAGCCTTAACCGGGGCGAGCAGTACTTC; CDR3: CASSLNRGEQYF
D: -; J: TRBJ2-2; V: TRBV27; size: -; DNA: TGTGCCAGCAGTTTTTGGGGCCCGAACACCGGGGAGCTGTTTTTT; CDR3: CASSFWGPNTGELFF
D: -; J: TRBJ2-7; V: TRBV7-2; size: once; DNA: TGTGCCAGCAGCCAAGGGGGACCTACCTACGAGCAGTACTTC; CDR3: CASSQGGPTYEQYF
D: -; J: TRBJ2-3; V: TRBV21-1; size: few; DNA: TGTGCCAGCAGCAAACGACAGGGAGTAACAGATACGCAGTATTTT; CDR3: CASSKRQGVTDTQYF
D: TRBD1; J: TRBJ1-1; V: TRBV19; size: once; DNA: TGTGCCAGTAGGGGACAGGGCCAGTTTTCCGAAGCTTTCTTT; CDR3: CASRGQGQFSEAFF